This T cell receptor beta chain was retrieved from a study of blood T cells in healthy people across ages. A second PCR of 7 to 11 cycles used a sample-barcoded 5' primer and a J-beta primer mix. Each cDNA molecule was tagged by a template-switch adaptor with 12 random nucleotides. TCRdb re-analysed the 5' RACE reads in MiXCR, keeping a single row per CDR3 protein. Here the sample spans 450,000 to 700,000 distinct CDR3 sequences, 27% being singletons. V was clipped by 6 bases and J by 2 bases; unmatched bases: 7. The CDR3 loop spans 15 amino acids. The chain uses TRBV12-3 or TRBV12-4 and TRBJ2-5; 9 nucleotides agree with TRBD2. Sequenced material: blood. The receptor comes from a woman aged 70-85 years in good health. CDR3 loop: CASSPIAGAQETQYF. Written as DNA, the CDR3 is TGTGCCAGCAGCCCCATAGCGGGGGCTCAAGAGACCCAGTACTTC.